The entry below describes one TCR beta chain. An end of the junction differs from the germline gene, which may be a read error. These data originate in a study of cytomegalovirus exposure and HLA in healthy donors. The PCR made use of 60 Vbeta and 13 Jbeta primers. This table comes from immunoSEQ multiplex PCR, and its TCRdb copy is limited to in-frame clones, with some not included. Of approximately 110,000 clones listed, 78% are singletons. CDR1 is SEHNR, CDR2 FQNEAQ, per germline (reference sequence). This CDR3 spans 15 amino acids. The sample was PBMCs. This sequence was found in a male donor in good health and CMV-seronegative. The gene calls are TRBV7-9 and TRBJ1-4; possible D gene TRBD1, 5 bases. CDR3 DNA sequence: TGTTCCAGCGGGGACTCAAGGGGCGGGAATGAAAAACTGTTTTTT. It is translated as CSSGDSRGGNEKLFF.